The clone carrying this T cell receptor (beta chain) was detected ten times or more. These data are taken from a study of T-cell reconstitution after alpha-beta-depleted transplantation in children. Preparing the TCRbeta library involved the use of unique molecular identifiers. TCRdb re-analysed the PCR reads in MiXCR, keeping a single row per CDR3 protein. The sample contains about 230,000 distinct CDR3 sequences, approximately 9.7% of which appear only once. Between the trimmed V and J ends, which lost 1 base and 7 bases, there was a span of 13 bases. The CDR3 extends over 14 amino acids. Germline lookup yields CDR1 LGHDT and CDR2 YNNKEL (reference sequence).

The TCR originated in a human donor who donated a stem cell graft to a child with SCID. The rearrangement links TRBV3-1 to TRBJ1-2, with unresolved D. Sequencing used PBMCs from the stem cell graft donor, obtained from the stem cell graft. The chain's CDR3 is CASSQGGLRSGYTF. The CDR3, as DNA: TGTGCCAGCAGCCAAGGAGGGTTGAGGTCTGGCTACACCTTC.